Described below is a single T cell receptor beta chain sequence and its context. The data stem from a study of early T cells in non-severe SARS-CoV-2 infection. Overall study context: It was bulk RNA from unsorted whole blood that was sequenced, and the chains were unpaired.

The library protocol tagged individual cDNA molecules with unique molecular identifiers. TCRdb processed the 5' RACE reads anew with MiXCR; each CDR3 protein has one entry. The sample yields some 120,000 distinct CDR3 sequences, about 15% seen once. The germline V gene has CDR1 MNHEY and CDR2 SMNVEV (reference sequence). The CDR3 covers 11 residues. V lost 10 bases and J lost 7, with 10 bases in between. The specimen was whole blood. The sequence came from an adult who was a healthcare worker with PCR-confirmed SARS-CoV-2 infection or an uninfected control (not recorded which). The rearrangement joins TRBV27 to TRBJ2-2; no definite D call. The CDR3 nucleotides read TGTGCCACTAAATGGCTCGGGGAGCTGTTTTTT. As protein: CATKWLGELFF.